This T cell receptor (beta chain) was profiled in a study of beta chain features in type 1 diabetes. The study's findings and limits: Compared with healthy donors, patients appeared to share more similar naive, central memory and regulatory TCRB repertoires. There was a possibility that cDNA sequencing over-represented cells with high TCR expression. Patients with Type 1 diabetes showed moderately but significantly shorter TCRB CDR3s in all four CD4+ subsets.

Notes on this clone: The antigen remains undetermined.

The trim removed 6 bases at V and 5 bases at J, leaving 5 bases unmatched. The CDR3 totals 13 residues. Germline-derived CDR1 and CDR2 are MGHDK and SYGVNS. Sequenced material consisted of expressed TCRB transcripts (all of the isolated RNA was reverse transcribed). Libraries were prepared by immunoSEQ multiplex PCR; TCRdb keeps only in-frame clonotypes and omits some of them. The top ten hold less than 0.02% of the sample, which has a few hundred thousand clones, around an eighth seen once. Sequenced: naive CD4+ T cells from blood. The receptor comes from a man aged 18 to 30 in good health. This sequence joins TRBV25-1 and TRBJ1-2; TRBD1 matches 8 bases. CDR3 in amino acids: CASRGQETYGYTF. The CDR3 DNA reads as TGTGCCAGCAGGGGACAGGAGACTTATGGCTACACCTTC.